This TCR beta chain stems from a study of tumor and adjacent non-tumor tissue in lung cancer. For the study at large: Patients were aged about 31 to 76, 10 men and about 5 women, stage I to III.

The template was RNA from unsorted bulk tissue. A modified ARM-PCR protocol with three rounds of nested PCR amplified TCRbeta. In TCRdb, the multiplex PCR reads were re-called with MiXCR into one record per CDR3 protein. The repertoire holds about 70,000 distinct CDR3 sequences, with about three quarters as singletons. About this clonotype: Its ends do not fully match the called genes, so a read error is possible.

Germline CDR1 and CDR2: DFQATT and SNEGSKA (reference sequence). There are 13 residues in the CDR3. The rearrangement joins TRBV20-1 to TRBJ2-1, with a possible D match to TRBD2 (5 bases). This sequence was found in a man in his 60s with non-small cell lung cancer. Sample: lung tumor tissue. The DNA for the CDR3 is TGCAGTACTAGAGATCTACCTTACAATGAGCAGTTCTTC. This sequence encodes CSTRDLPYNEQFF.